Presented here are 27 T cell receptor beta chains from one specimen sequenced in a study of T-cell memory formation after mild COVID-19. Each CDR3 protein gets one entry after TCRdb re-called the 5' RACE reads with MiXCR. Counted here are roughly 250,000 distinct CDR3 sequences, less than 20% occurring once; the ten biggest clones make up around 3.8%. Sequencing was carried out using PBMCs or a T cell subset sorted from them (not recorded which). These receptors were obtained from a man aged 18 to 29 who had mild COVID-19 (a few samples of this study predate the infection). Cell type and time point are not known.

This clonotype was recorded a few times. This sequence joins TRBV5-1 and TRBJ2-5, with no clear D. V shed 0 bases and J shed 2 bases, with 11 bases lying between them. This CDR3 has 15 amino acids. Germline lookup yields CDR1 SGHRS and CDR2 YFSETQ. CDR3 protein: CASSLGFQPQETQYF. For the CDR3, the DNA is TGCGCCAGCAGCTTGGGTTTCCAGCCACAAGAGACCCAGTACTTC.

This clonotype was seen more than once but under ten times. The chain recombines TRBV28 with TRBJ2-7; no reliable D call. CDR3 length: 14 amino acids. V lost 3 bases and J lost 6, with 15 bases in between. The germline V gene encodes CDR1 MDHEN and CDR2 SYDVKM. The CDR3 DNA is TGTGCCAGCAGTTTGAATGGTGGGGTCCGCGAGCAGTACGTC. The encoded protein is CASSLNGGVREQYV.

The chain links TRBV5-1 to TRBJ1-1; no clear D. Looked up from germline, CDR1 is SGHRS and CDR2 is YFSETQ. CDR3 length: 14 residues. V dropped 4 bases and J dropped 1 base, with 11 bases sitting between them. As DNA, the CDR3 is TGCGCCAGCAGCCTCCAAGAAGGGAACACTGAAGCTTTCTTT. Its translation is CASSLQEGNTEAFF.

This clonotype appeared many times. The gene calls are TRBV4-2 and TRBJ2-1; D is unresolved. Per the germline V gene, CDR1 is LGHNA and CDR2 is YNFKEQ. The CDR3 length is 13 residues. Trimming removed 0 bases from V and 8 bases from J, with 8 bases in between. The CDR3 loop is CASSQEVWDEQFF. The CDR3 DNA sequence: TGTGCCAGCAGCCAAGAGGTCTGGGATGAGCAGTTCTTC.

The CDR3 loop reads CASSQDEGRRFAADTQYF. The CDR3 DNA reads as TGCGCCAGCAGCCAAGACGAGGGGCGCCGGTTTGCGGCAGATACGCAGTATTTT. The chain couples TRBV4-3 to TRBJ2-3; D assignment may be TRBD1 or TRBD2 (5 bases each). The germline gives CDR1 LGHNA, CDR2 YSLEER. The CDR3 contains 18 residues. V was trimmed by 0 bases and J by 4 bases, leaving 20 bases between them.

The chain has TRBV11-3 and TRBJ2-1, with D possibly matching TRBD1 (6 bases). V was cut by 5 bases and J by 3 bases, with 14 bases left in between. There are 15 residues in the CDR3. Germline CDR1 reads SGHNT; CDR2 reads YENEEA. The CDR3 DNA reads as TGTGCCAGCAGCCAACACAGGGCTGACTACAATGAGCAGTTCTTC. Amino acid sequence: CASSQHRADYNEQFF. The whole variable domain, remainder taken from reference TRBV11-3 and TRBJ2-1, is EAGVVQSPRYKIIEKKQPVAFWCNPISGHNTLYWYLQNLGQGPELLIRYENEEAVDDSQLPKDRFSAERLKGVDSTLKIQPAELGDSAVYLCASSQHRADYNEQFFGPGTRLTVL.

The CDR3 DNA is TGTGCCAGCAGCTTACGTGTCCCGGCGGGGGGGCCCCGCGGCGAGCAGTTCTTC. It encodes CASSLRVPAGGPRGEQFF. V gene TRBV11-2 combines with J gene TRBJ2-1; 9 positions agree with TRBD2. The CDR3 loop spans 18 amino acids. J was trimmed by 10 bases and V by 2 bases; bases with no gene match: 18. CDR1 is SGHAT and CDR2 is FQNNGV in the germline V gene.

This clonotype has only a few counts. The chain recombines TRBV7-9 with TRBJ1-1; no reliable D call. CDR3 size: 12 residues. Germline CDR1 and CDR2: SEHNR and FQNEAQ (reference sequence). The V gene lost 1 base and the J gene lost 8 bases, with 8 bases spanning the gap. CDR3 sequence: CASSLEVGEAFF. In nucleotides, the CDR3 is TGTGCCAGCAGCTTAGAAGTGGGAGAAGCTTTCTTT.

In its sample, this clonotype was seen a few times. This CDR3 is CASRLRTGSSYNEQFF. The CDR3 DNA follows: TGTGCCAGCAGGCTAAGGACGGGGAGCTCCTACAATGAGCAGTTCTTC. This chain uses TRBV7-2 with TRBJ2-1; a weak D match, TRBD2 (5 bases). CDR3 length equals 16 residues. Trimming shortened V by 6 bases and J by 0 bases, and 15 bases separated the two germline ends. In germline, CDR1 is SGHTA, CDR2 FQGNSA.

This clonotype was counted between two and nine times. The V and J genes are TRBV28 and TRBJ2-7; D is perhaps TRBD1 (5 bases). The ends were cut back, 7 bases at V and 4 bases at J, with 20 bases in the middle. CDR1 and CDR2 (germline): MDHEN, SYDVKM. The CDR3 has 15 amino acids. Written as DNA, the CDR3 is TGTGCCAGCACCCCTGGGGCTTGGGGTAGGTACGAGCAGTACTTC. Translation: CASTPGAWGRYEQYF. Drawing the rest from reference TRBV28 and TRBJ2-7, the complete variable domain is DVKVTQSSRYLVKRTGEKVFLECVQDMDHENMFWYRQDPGLGLRLIYFSYDVKMKEKGDIPEGYSVSREKKERFSLILESASTNQTSMYLCASTPGAWGRYEQYFGPGTRLTVT.

This clonotype has a handful of counts. This chain connects TRBV6-2 or TRBV6-3 to TRBJ2-7, with D hard to call. V was shortened by 5 bases and J by 2 bases, with 7 bases between the two germline ends. The CDR3 sequence is 12 residues long. From germline, CDR1 is MNHEY and CDR2 SVGEGT. The CDR3 region is CASSHTAYEQYV. CDR3 DNA: TGTGCCAGCAGTCACACCGCCTACGAGCAGTACGTC.

This clonotype appeared a few times. The chain links TRBV6-5 to TRBJ1-2, with D maybe TRBD1 (6 bases). The CDR3 sequence is 16 residues long. The germline gives CDR1 MNHEY, CDR2 SVGAGI. Trimming pared 0 bases from V and 5 bases from J, leaving 16 bases between. The CDR3 bases are TGTGCCAGCAGTTACTCGACAGGCCTAGGAGGGTATGGCTACACCTTC. It specifies CASSYSTGLGGYGYTF.

This clonotype appeared a few times. The V gene is TRBV5-1, the J gene TRBJ2-5; possible D gene TRBD1, 5 bases. Germline CDR1 is SGHRS and CDR2 is YFSETQ. Trimming removed 0 bases from V and 5 bases from J, with 17 bases in between. The CDR3 has 16 amino acids. The CDR3 spells CASSLGPRTPLETQYF. In DNA, the CDR3 is TGCGCCAGCAGCTTGGGACCCAGGACACCCTTGGAGACCCAGTACTTC.

This clonotype has only a few counts. The chain couples TRBV11-2 to TRBJ2-3, with TRBD2 identical over 10 bases. The V and J ends lost 5 bases and 11 bases, in that order; junction bases with no gene match: 1. This CDR3 region has 11 residues. CDR1 SGHAT and CDR2 FQNNGV come from the germline V gene. In nucleotides, the CDR3 is TGTGCCAGCAGCAGCGGGGGGGGGCAGTATTTT. As protein: CASSSGGGQYF.

This clonotype was detected many times. The chain recombines TRBV15 with TRBJ2-7; 10 nucleotides match TRBD1. The CDR3 sequence is 15 residues long. Looked up from germline, CDR1 is LNHNV and CDR2 is YYDKDF (reference sequence). After removal of 1 base from V and 3 bases from J, the junction contained 3 bases not matched to a gene. The CDR3 here is CATSRGGTGVYEQYF. DNA of the CDR3: TGTGCCACCAGCAGAGGCGGGACAGGGGTCTACGAGCAGTACTTC.

This clonotype came up a few times. This rearrangement joins TRBV9 to TRBJ2-1; tentative D call: TRBD2 (6 bases). CDR1 is SGDLS and CDR2 is YYNGEE in the germline V gene. This CDR3 has 13 residues. V lost 0 bases to trimming and J lost 10 bases, with 11 bases between them. This CDR3 reads CASSVAEGREQFF. For the CDR3, the DNA is TGTGCCAGCAGCGTAGCGGAGGGCCGCGAGCAGTTCTTC.

This clonotype was seen only a few times. V is TRBV3-1 and J is TRBJ2-2; D possibly corresponds to TRBD2 (6 bases). CDR1 is LGHDT, CDR2 YNNKEL, per germline (reference sequence). Trimming removed 3 bases at V and 6 bases at J, with 8 bases between. The CDR3 length is 13 residues. The CDR3 protein is CASSQTSPGELFF. The CDR3 DNA reads as TGTGCCAGCAGCCAGACTAGTCCCGGGGAGCTGTTTTTT.

V usage is TRBV20-1 and J usage is TRBJ1-1; 7 bases match TRBD1. The CDR3 is 12 amino acids. In germline, CDR1 is DFQATT, CDR2 SNEGSKA (reference sequence). With V trimmed by 0 bases and J by 8 bases, 3 bases remained unmatched. CDR3 loop: CSAREPGQEAFF. CDR3 nucleotides: TGCAGTGCTAGAGAGCCGGGACAGGAAGCTTTCTTT.

This clonotype was seen repeatedly, ten times or more. The chain has TRBV3-1 and TRBJ1-1, with 7 nucleotides matching TRBD1. CDR1 and CDR2 (germline): LGHDT, YNNKEL (reference sequence). Trimming removed 4 bases from V and 5 bases from J; junction bases left unmatched: 7. The CDR3 totals 14 residues. DNA for the CDR3: TGTGCCAGCAGCCTTCGACAGGGAGGAACTGAAGCTTTCTTT. It encodes CASSLRQGGTEAFF.

This clonotype has more than one count but fewer than ten. The chain carries TRBV5-8 and TRBJ2-1; TRBD1 matches 8 bases. This CDR3 spans 16 amino acids. Germline CDR1 SGHTS, CDR2 YDEGEE. V shed 1 base and J 7 bases; nucleotides not matched to a gene: 10. The CDR3: CASSLLGWGQENEQFF. In nucleotides, the CDR3 is TGTGCCAGCAGCTTGTTAGGTTGGGGACAGGAAAATGAGCAGTTCTTC. Variable domain in full (rest from reference TRBV5-8 and TRBJ2-1): EAGVTQSPTHLIKTRGQQATLRCSPISGHTSVYWYQQALGLGLQFLLWYDEGEERNRGNFPPRFSGRQFPNYSSELNVNALELEDSALYLCASSLLGWGQENEQFFGPGTRLTVL.

This chain joins TRBV11-2 and TRBJ2-3, with D unresolved. Germline loops: CDR1 SGHAT, CDR2 FQNNGV. Trimming left V 9 bases short and J 5 bases short, with 15 bases between. The CDR3 sequence is 13 residues long. This CDR3 reads CASRNLGVDTQYF. CDR3 DNA: TGTGCCAGTAGAAACCTGGGCGTAGATACGCAGTATTTT.

This clonotype came up a few times. The gene calls are TRBV5-1 and TRBJ2-7, with 8 bases lining up with TRBD1. Germline values: CDR1 SGHRS, CDR2 YFSETQ. CDR3 size: 15 residues. Germline trimming cut 4 bases from V and 1 base from J; bases unmatched to any gene: 7. The CDR3 here is CASSATGQASYEQYV. The CDR3 DNA sequence: TGCGCCAGCAGCGCGACGGGACAGGCTTCCTACGAGCAGTACGTC.

In its sample, this clonotype was seen a few times. V is TRBV6-4 and J is TRBJ2-2, with D possibly being TRBD1 (5 bases). Germline CDR1 MRHNA, CDR2 SNTAGT. V dropped 7 bases and J dropped 1 base, with 13 bases sitting between them. CDR3 length equals 15 residues. DNA of the CDR3: TGTGCCAGCAAAGCACAAACAGGGAACACCGGGGAGCTGTTTTTT. The encoded protein is CASKAQTGNTGELFF.

The chain has TRBV6-2 or TRBV6-3 and TRBJ1-4; D unclear. This CDR3 spans 14 amino acids. V was clipped by 10 bases and J by 5 bases, with 17 bases between them. Germline assignment: CDR1 MNHEY and CDR2 SVGEGT. The CDR3 DNA reads TGTGCCACGTGGAACGCTGCAAGAAATGAAAAACTGTTTTTT. This sequence encodes CATWNAARNEKLFF.

This rearrangement joins TRBV19 to TRBJ2-5; 8 bases line up with TRBD1. In germline, CDR1 is LNHDA, CDR2 SQIVND (reference sequence). Unmatched junction bases numbered 12, after V lost 5 bases and J lost 1 base. The CDR3 extends over 17 amino acids. CDR3 region: CASSSGQGARGQETQYF. CDR3 nucleotide sequence: TGTGCCAGTAGTTCAGGGCAGGGGGCGCGTGGCCAAGAGACCCAGTACTTC.

This clonotype was counted a few times. The genes are TRBV11-2 and TRBJ2-4; 9 nucleotides match TRBD2. Unmatched junction bases numbered 4, after V lost 5 bases and J lost 8 bases. There are 13 residues in the CDR3. CDR1 SGHAT and CDR2 FQNNGV come from the germline V gene. CDR3 nucleotides: TGTGCCAGCAGCCGGGGACTAGCAGACATTCAGTACTTC. Its translation: CASSRGLADIQYF.

This clonotype was observed many times. This sequence joins TRBV12-3 or TRBV12-4 and TRBJ2-1; no clear D gene. The V end was cut by 5 bases, the J end by 9 bases, with 8 bases between. CDR3 size: 11 residues. The DNA for the CDR3 is TGTGCCAGCAGTCAATCGGGTGAGCAGTTCTTC. Translation gives CASSQSGEQFF.